Each of the 15 T cell receptor beta chains below was sequenced from the same sample in a study of read filtering for tumor transcriptome and immune sequencing. Molecular barcoded adaptors covering alpha/delta and beta/gamma chains were used on approximately 400 ng RNA. TCRdb re-called the reads through MiXCR, storing one row per CDR3 protein. Among over 40,000 distinct CDR3 sequences listed, around 12% were seen once. The sequenced sample was a population of CD138-negative cells sorted from bone marrow. The receptor set was obtained from a donor at least 40 years old with multiple myeloma.

With regard to this clonotype: This likely traces to a read error, being one base from a far larger clone. V usage is TRBV7-3 and J usage is TRBJ2-1, with 8 bases matching TRBD2. From germline, CDR1 is SGHTA and CDR2 FQGTGA. This CDR3 is 17 amino acids long. Germline trimming cut 4 bases from V and 0 bases from J; bases unmatched to any gene: 8. CDR3 coding DNA: TGTGCCAGCAGCTCGGGACTAGAGGGTCTCTCCTACAATGAGCAGTTCTTC. It is translated as CASSSGLEGLSYNEQFF.

This clonotype was detected a few times. It may be a read error: a sequence one base away is much more abundant. The chain uses TRBV5-8 and TRBJ2-1; no definite D call. The germline gives CDR1 SGHTS, CDR2 YDEGEE. The CDR3 consists of 14 residues. The CDR3 region is CASSNTGSIGEQLF. In DNA form, the CDR3 reads TGTGCCAGCAGTAATACCGGGTCCATCGGTGAGCAGCTCTTC.

This clonotype showed up many times. The chain combines TRBV30 with TRBJ1-1; no definite D call. The CDR3 is made up of 12 amino acids. Trimming left V 0 bases short and J 5 bases short, with 7 bases between. Per germline, CDR1 GTSNPN and CDR2 SVGIG (reference sequence). For the CDR3, the DNA is TGTGCCTGGAGTGTTCGGGCGACTGAAGCTTTCTTT. It translates to CAWSVRATEAFF.

As for this clonotype: A far larger clone differs by one base, so this is likely a read error. The chain employs TRBV6-5 and TRBJ2-1; 10 bases fit TRBD2. CDR3 length: 14 residues. The germline V gene has CDR1 MNHEY and CDR2 SVGAGI. In DNA, the CDR3 is TGTGCCAGCAGGGGACTAGCGTACAGCAATAAGCAGTTCTTC. Protein sequence: CASRGLAYSNKQFF.

This clonotype was seen repeatedly, ten times or more. This chain uses TRBV6-6 with TRBJ1-5, with a tentative D call TRBD1 (6 bases). Trimming stripped 4 bases from V and 3 bases from J, with 10 bases between. The CDR3 consists of 14 residues. In germline, CDR1 is MNHNY, CDR2 SVGAGI (reference sequence). The CDR3 DNA follows: TGTGCCAGCAGTTTGCAGGGGACCAATCAGCCCCAGCATTTT. Its protein is CASSLQGTNQPQHF.

This clonotype was counted ten times or more. The gene calls are TRBV7-2 and TRBJ2-1; D call uncertain. The germline CDR1 and CDR2 sequences are SGHTA and FQGNSA. V gave up 4 bases and J gave up 7 bases, with 14 bases separating them. The CDR3 is 14 amino acids. In nucleotides, the CDR3 is TGTGCCAGCAGCTCGGGCCCTCGAAGGAATGAGCAGTTCTTC. Translating gives CASSSGPRRNEQFF.

There are many counts of this clonotype. Just one base apart from a much larger clone, this may be a read error. The chain employs TRBV20-1 and TRBJ2-7; 9 bases map to TRBD2. V lost 3 bases, J lost 4 bases, and 10 bases stayed unmatched. The CDR3 is 15 amino acids. The V gene's germline CDR1 is DFQATT and CDR2 SNEGSKA (reference sequence). The CDR3 protein is CSARGPAGGSYEQYF. The CDR3 coding sequence is TGCAGTGCTAGGGGACCAGCGGGAGGTTCATACGAGCAGTACTTC.

Comments on this clonotype: A far larger clone is off by one base, so a read error is likely. The chain joins TRBV12-3 or TRBV12-4 to TRBJ2-1; tentatively, D is TRBD1 or TRBD2 (5 bases each). The CDR3 sequence is 15 residues long. The CDR3 sequence: CASSDNRGVYDEQFF. The CDR3 bases are TGTGCCAGCAGTGACAACCGAGGGGTCTACGATGAGCAGTTCTTC.

This clonotype is judged medium-sized (0.01 to 0.1%). V gene TRBV11-1 combines with J gene TRBJ2-1; a possible D gene is TRBD1 (5 bases). Trimming removed 1 base from V and 8 bases from J, with 12 bases in between. Germline CDR1 reads SGHAT; CDR2 reads FQDESV (reference sequence). The CDR3 has 14 amino acids. The CDR3 sequence: CASSLVSWGYEQFF. Written as DNA, the CDR3 is TGTGCCAGCAGCTTAGTGTCCTGGGGCTATGAGCAGTTCTTC.

This clonotype has a count of ten or more. The chain is built from TRBV24-1 and TRBJ2-2, with 11 nucleotides matching TRBD1. V trimming: 7 bases; J trimming: 7 bases; junction bases outside the gene matches: 4. The germline gives CDR1 KGHDR, CDR2 SFDVKD. There are 14 residues in the CDR3. The CDR3 here is CATRGQGGIGELFF. Written as DNA, the CDR3 is TGTGCCACCAGGGGACAGGGGGGCATCGGGGAGCTGTTTTTT.

This clonotype was counted a few times. This chain connects TRBV10-3 to TRBJ2-1; D uncertain. Trimming left V 11 bases short and J 0 bases short, with 23 bases between. The CDR3 consists of 17 residues. Per germline, CDR1 ENHRY and CDR2 SYGVKD. Here the CDR3 DNA reads TGTGCCGCCAGTGAGTTGGCCGCCCTGAGCTCCTACAATGAGCAGTTCTTC. Residues: CAASELAALSSYNEQFF.

This clonotype was counted ten times or more. The V call is TRBV29-1, the J call TRBJ2-3; 7 positions agree with TRBD2. From germline, CDR1 is SQVTM and CDR2 ANQGSEA. This CDR3 is 14 amino acids long. After removal of 2 bases from V and 4 bases from J, the junction contained 6 bases not matched to a gene. The CDR3 spells CSVETATSPDTQYF. The CDR3, as DNA: TGCAGCGTTGAAACCGCGACTAGCCCAGATACGCAGTATTTT.

This clonotype has ten or more counts. The chain couples TRBV11-2 to TRBJ1-1; 9 positions match TRBD1. Germline values: CDR1 SGHAT, CDR2 FQNNGV. J gave up 1 base and V 5 bases, and 5 bases lay outside the gene matches. The CDR3 totals 15 residues. CDR3 DNA sequence: TGTGCCAGCAGCACCGGGACAGGGAGGAACACTGAAGCTTTCTTT. Residues: CASSTGTGRNTEAFF.

In this sample, this clonotype turned up a few times. V and J are TRBV7-8 and TRBJ2-1; no definite D call. Germline V CDR1 and CDR2: SGHVS, FQNEAQ. The CDR3 contains 16 residues. Trimming pared 1 base from V and 3 bases from J, leaving 13 bases between. DNA for the CDR3: TGTGCCAGCAGCTTAGTTCGGGCTGCTGGCTACAATGAGCAGTTCTTC. Translating it yields CASSLVRAAGYNEQFF.

This clonotype was observed many times. The chain links TRBV12-3 or TRBV12-4 to TRBJ2-1; D remains ambiguous. Trimming left V 5 bases short and J 3 bases short, with 8 bases between. The length of the CDR3 is 13 residues. The CDR3 bases are TGTGCCAGCAGTCTGGCGCACTACAATGAGCAGTTCTTC. This sequence encodes CASSLAHYNEQFF.